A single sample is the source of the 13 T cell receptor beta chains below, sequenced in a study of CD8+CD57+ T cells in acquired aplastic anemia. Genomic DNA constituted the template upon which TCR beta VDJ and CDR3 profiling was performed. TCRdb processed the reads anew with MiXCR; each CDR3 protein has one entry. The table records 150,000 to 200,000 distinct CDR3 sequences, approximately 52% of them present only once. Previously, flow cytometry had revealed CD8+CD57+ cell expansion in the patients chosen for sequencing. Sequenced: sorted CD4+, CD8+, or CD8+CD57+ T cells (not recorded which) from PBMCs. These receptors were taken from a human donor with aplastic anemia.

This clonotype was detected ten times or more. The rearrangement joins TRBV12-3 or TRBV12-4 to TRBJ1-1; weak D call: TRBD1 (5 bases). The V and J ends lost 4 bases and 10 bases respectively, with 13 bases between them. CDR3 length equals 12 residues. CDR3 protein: CASSSSRQGAFF. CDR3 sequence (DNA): TGTGCCAGCAGTTCATCCCGGCAGGGAGCTTTCTTT.

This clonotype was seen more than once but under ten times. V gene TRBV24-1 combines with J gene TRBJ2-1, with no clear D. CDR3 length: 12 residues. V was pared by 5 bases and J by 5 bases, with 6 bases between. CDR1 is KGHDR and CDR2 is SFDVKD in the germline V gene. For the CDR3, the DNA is TGTGCCACCAGTGGTCTGAACAATGAGCAGTTCTTC. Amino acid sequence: CATSGLNNEQFF.

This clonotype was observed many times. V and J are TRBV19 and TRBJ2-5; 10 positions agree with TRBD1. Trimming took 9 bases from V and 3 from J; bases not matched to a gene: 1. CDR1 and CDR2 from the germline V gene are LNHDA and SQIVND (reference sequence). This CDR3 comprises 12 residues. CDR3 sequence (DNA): TGTGCCAGCGGACAGGGGGAAGAGACCCAGTACTTC. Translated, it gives CASGQGEETQYF.

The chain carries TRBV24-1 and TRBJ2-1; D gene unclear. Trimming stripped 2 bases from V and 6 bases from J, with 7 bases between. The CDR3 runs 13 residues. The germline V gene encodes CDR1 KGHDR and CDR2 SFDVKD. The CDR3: CATSDSVLNEQFF. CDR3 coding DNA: TGTGCCACCAGTGATTCGGTGCTCAATGAGCAGTTCTTC.

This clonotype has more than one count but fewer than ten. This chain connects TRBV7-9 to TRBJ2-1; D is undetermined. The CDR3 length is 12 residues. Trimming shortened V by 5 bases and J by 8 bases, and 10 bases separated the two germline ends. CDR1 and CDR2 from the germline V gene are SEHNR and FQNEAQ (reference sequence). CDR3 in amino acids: CASSPSGDEQFF. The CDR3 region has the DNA TGTGCCAGCAGCCCCTCGGGCGATGAGCAGTTCTTC.

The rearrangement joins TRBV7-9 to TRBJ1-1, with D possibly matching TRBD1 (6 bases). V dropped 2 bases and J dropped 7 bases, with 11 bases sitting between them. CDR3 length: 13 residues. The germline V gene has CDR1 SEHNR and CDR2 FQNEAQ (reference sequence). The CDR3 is CASSLRDTDEAFF. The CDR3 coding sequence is TGTGCCAGCAGCTTACGGGACACCGATGAAGCTTTCTTT.

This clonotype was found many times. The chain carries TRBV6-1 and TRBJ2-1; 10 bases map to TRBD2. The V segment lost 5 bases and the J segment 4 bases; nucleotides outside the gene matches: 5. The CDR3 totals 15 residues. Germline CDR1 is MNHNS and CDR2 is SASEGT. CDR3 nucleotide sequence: TGTGCCAGCAGTCCCGGGACTAGCGCGTACAATGAGCAGTTCTTC. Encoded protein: CASSPGTSAYNEQFF.

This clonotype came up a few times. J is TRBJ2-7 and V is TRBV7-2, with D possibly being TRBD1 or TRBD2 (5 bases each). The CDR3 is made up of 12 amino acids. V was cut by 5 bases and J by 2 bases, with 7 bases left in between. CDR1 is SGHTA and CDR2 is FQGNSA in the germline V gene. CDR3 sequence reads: CASSRGPYEQYF. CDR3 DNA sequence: TGTGCCAGCAGCCGGGGACCCTACGAGCAGTACTTC.

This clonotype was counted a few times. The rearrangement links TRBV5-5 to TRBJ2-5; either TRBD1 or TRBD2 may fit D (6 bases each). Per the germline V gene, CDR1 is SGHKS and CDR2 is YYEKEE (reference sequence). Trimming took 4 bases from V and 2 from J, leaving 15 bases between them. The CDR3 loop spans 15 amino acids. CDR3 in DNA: TGTGCCAGCAGCAGGGGGATAGGGGGGCAAGAGACCCAGTACTTC. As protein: CASSRGIGGQETQYF.

This CDR3 is CASGPGLDTDEQYF. Here the CDR3 DNA reads TGTGCTAGTGGCCCGGGACTAGATACCGACGAGCAGTACTTC. The V gene is TRBV12-5, the J gene TRBJ2-7; 8 bases line up with TRBD2. Unmatched junction bases numbered 9, after V lost 6 bases and J lost 5 bases. This CDR3 contains 14 residues. Germline V gene data show CDR1 as LGHNT and CDR2 as FRNRAP.

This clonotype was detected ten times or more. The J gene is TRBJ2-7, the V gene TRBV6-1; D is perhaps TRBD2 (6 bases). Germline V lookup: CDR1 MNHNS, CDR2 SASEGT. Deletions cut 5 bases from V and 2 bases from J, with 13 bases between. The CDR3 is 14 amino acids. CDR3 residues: CASSPGLGAYEQYF. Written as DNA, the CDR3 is TGTGCCAGCAGTCCGGGACTCGGTGCCTACGAGCAGTACTTC.

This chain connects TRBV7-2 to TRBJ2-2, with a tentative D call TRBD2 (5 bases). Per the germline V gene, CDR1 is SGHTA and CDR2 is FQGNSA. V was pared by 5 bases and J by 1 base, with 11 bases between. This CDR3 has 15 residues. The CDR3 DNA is TGTGCCAGCAGCCCGACGGGAATGAACACCGGGGAGCTGTTTTTT. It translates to CASSPTGMNTGELFF. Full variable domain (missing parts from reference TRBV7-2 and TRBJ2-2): GAGVSQSPSNKVTEKGKDVELRCDPISGHTALYWYRQSLGQGLEFLIYFQGNSAPDKSGLPSDRFSAERTGGSVSTLTIQRTQQEDSAVYLCASSPTGMNTGELFFGEGSRLTVL.

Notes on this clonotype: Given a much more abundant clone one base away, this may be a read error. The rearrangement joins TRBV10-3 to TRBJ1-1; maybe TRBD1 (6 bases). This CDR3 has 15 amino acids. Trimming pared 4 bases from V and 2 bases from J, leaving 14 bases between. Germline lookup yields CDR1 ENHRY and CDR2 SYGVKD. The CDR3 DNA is TGTGCCATCAGTGGTCTAACAGGGATCAACACTGAAGCTTTCTTT. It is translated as CAISGLTGINTEAFF.